The 17 T cell receptor beta chains given below trace back to one sample, sequenced in a study of blood T cells in healthy people across ages. With a J-beta primer mix and a sample-barcoded 5' primer, a second PCR ran about 6 to 11 cycles. TCRdb redid the calling of the 5' RACE reads with MiXCR, one entry per CDR3 protein. Among about 780,000 distinct CDR3 sequences, around 50% were seen once, and the ten largest hold approximately 18%. Material: blood. The receptor set was obtained from a man aged 80 or over in good health.

In its sample, this clonotype was seen a few times. The rearrangement uses TRBV12-3 or TRBV12-4 and TRBJ2-7, with D perhaps matching TRBD1 (6 bases). CDR3 size: 14 residues. V was shortened by 4 bases and J by 3 bases, with 13 bases between the two germline ends. For the CDR3, the DNA is TGTGCCAGCAGTTGGGGACAAATGGGCTACGAGCAGTACTTC. Its translation is CASSWGQMGYEQYF.

The gene calls are TRBV24-1 and TRBJ1-2, with a tentative D call TRBD1 (6 bases). This CDR3 has 13 residues. The V gene's germline CDR1 is KGHDR and CDR2 SFDVKD. V lost 3 bases, J lost 2 bases, and 6 bases lay in between. The CDR3 is CATSDGQNYGYTF. The CDR3 coding sequence is TGTGCCACCAGTGATGGACAGAACTATGGCTACACCTTC.

This rearrangement joins TRBV5-1 to TRBJ2-3, with no clear D. This CDR3 region has 16 residues. The V gene lost 0 bases and the J gene lost 3 bases, with 14 bases spanning the gap. Looked up from germline, CDR1 is SGHRS and CDR2 is YFSETQ. The CDR3 region is CASSLEGRSYTDTQYF. In DNA, the CDR3 is TGCGCCAGCAGCTTGGAGGGCAGGTCGTATACAGATACGCAGTATTTT.

The chain joins TRBV6-2 or TRBV6-3 to TRBJ2-7, with D perhaps being TRBD1 or TRBD2 (5 bases each). Per germline, CDR1 MNHEY and CDR2 SVGEGT. The CDR3 totals 14 residues. Trimming stripped 9 bases from V and 2 bases from J, with 17 bases between. The CDR3 DNA is TGTGCCAGTGAAACCGGGACGGAAGCCTACGAGCAGTACTTC. This translates into CASETGTEAYEQYF.

This clonotype was seen a handful of times. The chain recombines TRBV28 with TRBJ2-7, with D hard to call. Germline CDR1 reads MDHEN; CDR2 reads SYDVKM. This CDR3 spans 12 amino acids. Between the trimmed V and J ends, which lost 8 bases and 4 bases, there was a span of 12 bases. CDR3 DNA sequence: TGTGCCAGCTTAGGATACGGGTACGAGCAGTACTTC. Encoded protein: CASLGYGYEQYF.

This clonotype was found a few times. The rearrangement uses TRBV7-2 and TRBJ1-4; D is unclear. V dropped 5 bases and J dropped 7 bases, with 8 bases sitting between them. Germline V gives CDR1 SGHTA, CDR2 FQGNSA. This CDR3 has 12 amino acids. The CDR3 is CASSRTPEKLFF. In nucleotides, the CDR3 is TGTGCCAGCAGCCGTACCCCTGAAAAACTGTTTTTT. The whole variable domain, filled in from reference TRBV7-2 and TRBJ1-4, reads GAGVSQSPSNKVTEKGKDVELRCDPISGHTALYWYRQSLGQGLEFLIYFQGNSAPDKSGLPSDRFSAERTGGSVSTLTIQRTQQEDSAVYLCASSRTPEKLFFGSGTQLSVL.

There are a few counts of this clonotype. This chain uses TRBV6-6 with TRBJ2-2, with 9 bases lining up with TRBD1. The CDR3 extends over 17 amino acids. The germline V gene encodes CDR1 MNHNY and CDR2 SVGAGI (reference sequence). The J segment lost 6 bases and the V segment lost 7 bases, leaving 15 bases of the junction unmatched. CDR3 bases: TGTGCCAGCACCTACCCCACAGGGGGCGCGTCCCCCGGGGAGCTGTTTTTT. Translation gives CASTYPTGGASPGELFF.

V and J are TRBV7-3 and TRBJ2-1; TRBD2 is a possible D gene (7 bases). CDR1 and CDR2 from the germline V gene are SGHTA and FQGTGA. The ends were cut back, 2 bases at V and 8 bases at J, with 16 bases in the middle. The CDR3 covers 15 residues. DNA of the CDR3: TGTGCCAGCAGCTTAGGGGGTTTAGGGGGGGATGAGCAGTTCTTC. As protein: CASSLGGLGGDEQFF. Full variable domain (missing parts from reference TRBV7-3 and TRBJ2-1): GAGVSQTPSNKVTEKGKYVELRCDPISGHTALYWYRQSLGQGPEFLIYFQGTGAADDSGLPNDRFFAVRPEGSVSTLKIQRTERGDSAVYLCASSLGGLGGDEQFFGPGTRLTVL.

J is TRBJ2-5 and V is TRBV6-5; 11 nucleotides match TRBD2. The germline V gene encodes CDR1 MNHEY and CDR2 SVGAGI. The CDR3 has 18 residues. Trimming cost V 0 bases and J 11 bases; bases outside gene matches: 17. For the CDR3, the DNA is TGTGCCAGCAGTTACTCGAGAATCGGTCGACTAGCGGGAAGGGGGCAGTACTTC. It codes for CASSYSRIGRLAGRGQYF.

V is TRBV6-5 and J is TRBJ2-3, with D perhaps assigned TRBD1 or TRBD2 (5 bases each). The ends were cut back, 8 bases at V and 9 bases at J, with 15 bases in the middle. This CDR3 spans 12 amino acids. From germline, CDR1 is MNHEY and CDR2 SVGAGI. The chain's CDR3 is CASSADWGTQYF. The CDR3 DNA is TGTGCCAGCTCGGCCGACTGGGGGACGCAGTATTTT.

This clonotype was picked up a small number of times. This sequence joins TRBV20-1 and TRBJ2-3; possibly TRBD1 for D (6 bases). The V and J ends lost 0 bases and 3 bases respectively, with 13 bases between them. The CDR3 loop spans 15 amino acids. CDR1 is DFQATT, CDR2 SNEGSKA, per germline (reference sequence). DNA of the CDR3: TGCAGTGCTAGAGAGGCGGGCCAGGGGACAGATACGCAGTATTTT. The encoded protein is CSAREAGQGTDTQYF.

As to this clonotype: One base away lies a much larger clone, so this may be a sequencing read error. The CDR3 protein is CASSGGRDYNEQFF. The CDR3 DNA is TGTGCCAGCAGTGGCGGGAGGGACTACAATGAGCAGTTCTTC. The chain joins TRBV12-3 or TRBV12-4 to TRBJ2-1; 9 bases align to TRBD2. The J segment lost 3 bases and the V segment lost 5 bases, leaving 2 bases of the junction unmatched. The CDR3 length is 14 residues.

The chain uses TRBV21-1 and TRBJ2-3; the table assigns TRBD1, which was not confirmed against the DNA. TRBV21-1 is a documented pseudogene. The CDR3 covers 16 residues. The DNA of the CDR3 is TGTGCCAGCAGCAAAGGGCCCTCTCCCAGCACAGATACGCAGTATTTT. Residues: CASSKGPSPSTDTQYF.

Many counts were recorded for this clonotype. The rearrangement joins TRBV29-1 to TRBJ2-7; either TRBD1 or TRBD2 may supply D (5 bases each). Per the germline V gene, CDR1 is SQVTM and CDR2 is ANQGSEA. V lost 4 bases and J 5 bases, leaving 12 bases between the germline ends. CDR3 length: 12 amino acids. The CDR3 DNA sequence: TGCAGCGTTGGGGACGGTTGGAACGAGCAGTACTTC. Its protein product is CSVGDGWNEQYF.

As regards this clonotype: It may be a read error: a sequence one base away is much more abundant. This chain joins TRBV20-1 and TRBJ1-1; weak D call: TRBD1 (5 bases). CDR3 size: 12 residues. Germline CDR1 reads DFQATT; CDR2 reads SNEGSKA (reference sequence). V was cut by 1 base and J by 3 bases, with 6 bases left in between. The CDR3 bases are TGCAGTGCTAGAGTAGGGGACACTGAAGCTTTCTTT. Protein: CSARVGDTEAFF.

The J gene is TRBJ2-5, the V gene TRBV4-3; 10 nucleotides agree with TRBD2. CDR3 length: 17 amino acids. Losses at the gene ends were 3 bases for V and 5 bases for J; bases not matched to a gene: 12. Germline loops: CDR1 LGHNA, CDR2 YSLEER. The CDR3 reads CASSQIGAPGLAETQYF. CDR3 DNA: TGCGCCAGCAGCCAGATTGGCGCCCCGGGACTAGCGGAGACCCAGTACTTC.

There are a few counts of this clonotype. The rearrangement joins TRBV20-1 to TRBJ2-7, with D possibly being TRBD2 (6 bases). Per germline, CDR1 DFQATT and CDR2 SNEGSKA (reference sequence). Trimming took off 1 base at V and 4 bases at J, with 11 bases between the two ends. CDR3 length: 13 amino acids. Here the CDR3 reads CSARGGLPYEQYF. The CDR3 nucleotides are TGCAGTGCTAGAGGGGGACTCCCTTACGAGCAGTACTTC.